A selection of T cell receptor beta chains follows, all from one sample in a study of blood T cell repertoires in COVID-19. Sequencing was performed with immunoSEQ multiplex PCR; in TCRdb, only in-frame clones are kept and a portion is missing. The table records about 200,000 clones, under 90% of them present only once. The sequencing sample was made of peripheral blood. The receptors were gathered from a man aged 40-49 years with acute or convalescent COVID-19. CDR3s leave out the opening cysteine and the closing phenylalanine or tryptophan.

j_call v_call cdr3_aa
TRBJ2-2 TRBV5-4 ASNSPSGANTGELF
TRBJ1-2 TRBV28 ASTLMWTGELGYT
TRBJ2-2 TRBV5-6 ASSLELTRVTGELF
TRBJ1-6 TRBV18 ASSTDRGPNSPLH
TRBJ2-3 TRBV5-4 ASSSKTGGDTQY
TRBJ1-2 TRBV6-6 ASGKMQGRGFGYT
TRBJ1-1 TRBV7-8 ASSLRQGGTEAF
TRBJ1-2 TRBV10-3 AISEWGQTYGYT
TRBJ1-5 TRBV7-8 ASSFSVLSNQPQH
TRBJ2-2 TRBV27 ASSFGPWSGTGGTGELF
TRBJ1-3 TRBV7-9 ASSLGQGNTIY
TRBJ1-2 TRBV3-1/TRBV3-2 ASSQDTGSYGYT
TRBJ1-1 TRBV9 ASTGGGTEAF
TRBJ2-1 TRBV19 ASKWTSRHDEQF
TRBJ2-7 TRBV10-1 ASNDPGTVLGTPYEQY
TRBJ1-4 TRBV28 ASNGREATNEKLF
TRBJ2-5 TRBV3-1/TRBV3-2 ASSPHGQGETQY
TRBJ1-2 TRBV2 ASSGDRQNGYT
TRBJ1-6 TRBV6-1 ASSEFGGLEYNSPLH
TRBJ2-3 TRBV6-5 ASRPLAGSTDTQY
TRBJ2-5 TRBV5-1 ASSLVGQGGSETQY
TRBJ1-1 TRBV3-1/TRBV3-2 ASSQVGRLNTEAF
TRBJ2-7 TRBV3-1/TRBV3-2 ASRPGQGYEQY
TRBJ1-3 TRBV11-2 ASSLTSSGNTIY
TRBJ2-3 TRBV21-1 ASSKKWDRAGDTQY
TRBJ1-1 TRBV5-1 ASREGARNTEAF
TRBJ2-2 TRBV2 ASFPRGLENTGELF
TRBJ2-2 TRBV30 AWRGVVNTGELF
TRBJ2-1 TRBV10-2 ASSTLAERPYNEQF
TRBJ2-5 TRBV5-1 ASSPISQETQY
TRBJ1-2 TRBV19 ASRGTGTTPNYGYT
TRBJ2-1 TRBV11-1 ASSLNFNNEQF
TRBJ2-7 TRBV7-9 ASSPLAGGPYEQY
TRBJ1-2 TRBV9 ASSVAGQGVNEILGYT
TRBJ1-6 TRBV27 ASSLNHRATVVHSPLH
TRBJ1-2 TRBV2 ASRLTVPYGYT
TRBJ1-3 TRBV30 ALDTLGGNTIY
TRBJ1-4 TRBV6-5 ASSRQGLDEKLF
TRBJ1-5 TRBV7-6 ASSQDRGSQPQH
TRBJ2-3 TRBV5-1 ASSLSGQAGDTQY
TRBJ1-4 TRBV7-2 ASSLDRVEKLF
TRBJ1-4 TRBV7-2 ASSSQGATNEKLF
TRBJ1-2 TRBV5-4 ASSGEGYGYT
TRBJ2-5 TRBV6-2/TRBV6-3 ASSYGQSPGETQY
TRBJ2-5 TRBV15 ATGQDSRETQY
TRBJ2-5 TRBV30 AWSAGQGLGETQY
TRBJ1-1 TRBV6-5 ASSRLGRGAF
TRBJ2-5 TRBV15 ATSRERSRKQETQY
TRBJ1-2 TRBV18 ASSPETGGNYGYT
TRBJ2-5 TRBV5-4 ASSQQETQY
TRBJ2-3 TRBV5-6 ASSDDRVRQFADTQY
TRBJ2-1 TRBV9 ASSDSGTGFNEQF
TRBJ1-4 TRBV18 ASSPQGKGEKLF
TRBJ2-1 TRBV9 ASSARLAGGSGEQF